The present entry profiles one TCR beta chain with its context. Antigen unknown. At the time of sampling, donors were nominally healthy, though unrecorded immune exposures were likely. The data were obtained in a study of cytomegalovirus exposure and HLA in healthy donors. Study information: Earlier, fewer than 140 million unique TCR beta sequences were recovered from approximately 200 million T cells by an analysis. Findings of the study overall: 164 TCR beta chains were listed as cytomegalovirus-associated. CMV serostatus was the only immune exposure information that was available.

The PCR made use of 60 Vbeta and 13 Jbeta primers. Produced via immunoSEQ multiplex PCR; TCRdb's table is partial and in-frame only. This sample has 150,000 to 200,000 clones, with roughly 80% found just once. The sample taken for sequencing was PBMCs. The TCR was taken from a man aged 50 to 59 in good health and CMV-seropositive.

The CDR3 nucleotides are TGTGCCAGCAGCCCTAGACAGGGAGACGGCTACACCTTC. This encodes CASSPRQGDGYTF. The V call is TRBV9, the J call TRBJ1-2, with 7 bases fitting TRBD1. CDR3 length equals 13 residues. Germline-derived CDR1 and CDR2 are SGDLS and YYNGEE. The V gene end was trimmed by 4 bases and the J gene end by 8 bases; junction bases not matched to a gene: 8.